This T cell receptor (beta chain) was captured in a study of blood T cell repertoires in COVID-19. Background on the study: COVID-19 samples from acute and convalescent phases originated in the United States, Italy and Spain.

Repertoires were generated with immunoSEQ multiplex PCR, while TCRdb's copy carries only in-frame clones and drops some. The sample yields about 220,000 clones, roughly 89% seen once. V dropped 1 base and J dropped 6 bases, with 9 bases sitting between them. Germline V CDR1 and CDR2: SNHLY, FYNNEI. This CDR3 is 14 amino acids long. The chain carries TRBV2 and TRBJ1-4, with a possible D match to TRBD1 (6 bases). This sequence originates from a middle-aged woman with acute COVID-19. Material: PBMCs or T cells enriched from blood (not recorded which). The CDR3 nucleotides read TGTGCCAGCAGTGAAGGGCGGGGGCATGAAAAACTGTTTTTT. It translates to CASSEGRGHEKLFF.